What follows describes a single T cell receptor beta chain. These data come from a study of blood T cell repertoires in COVID-19. Study processing details: Estimated nucleated cell counts came from reference gene primer amplification. Repertoires were generated with immunoSEQ multiplex PCR, while TCRdb's copy carries only in-frame clones and drops some. That table is the source of V, J and clone size, and D and trimming were worked out from the DNA. The sample records about 37,000 clones, 75% to 90% being singletons. Sequencing was performed on peripheral blood. The TCR was taken from a human donor in a cohort sampled during active COVID-19.

The CDR3 sequence is CSARGQEAFF. The CDR3 bases are TGCAGTGCTAGAGGACAGGAAGCTTTCTTT. The genes are TRBV20-1 and TRBJ1-1; D is perhaps TRBD1 (5 bases). The CDR3 contains 10 residues. Germline V gene lookup returns CDR1 DFQATT and CDR2 SNEGSKA (reference sequence). With 1 base removed from V and 8 bases from J, the gap between germline ends came to 5 bases.